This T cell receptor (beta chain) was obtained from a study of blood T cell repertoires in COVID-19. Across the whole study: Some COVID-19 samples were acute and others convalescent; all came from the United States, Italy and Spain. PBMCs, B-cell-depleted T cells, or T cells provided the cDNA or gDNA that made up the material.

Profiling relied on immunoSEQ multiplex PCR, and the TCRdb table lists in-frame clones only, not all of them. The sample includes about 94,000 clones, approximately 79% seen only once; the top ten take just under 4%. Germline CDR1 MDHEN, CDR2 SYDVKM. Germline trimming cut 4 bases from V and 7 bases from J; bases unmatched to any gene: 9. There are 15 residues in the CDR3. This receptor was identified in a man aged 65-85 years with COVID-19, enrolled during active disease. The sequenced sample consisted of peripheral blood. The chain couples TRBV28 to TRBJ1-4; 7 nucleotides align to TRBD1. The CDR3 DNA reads TGTGCCAGCAGTTCCAACAGGGGTTGGAGTGAAAAACTGTTTTTT. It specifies CASSSNRGWSEKLFF.